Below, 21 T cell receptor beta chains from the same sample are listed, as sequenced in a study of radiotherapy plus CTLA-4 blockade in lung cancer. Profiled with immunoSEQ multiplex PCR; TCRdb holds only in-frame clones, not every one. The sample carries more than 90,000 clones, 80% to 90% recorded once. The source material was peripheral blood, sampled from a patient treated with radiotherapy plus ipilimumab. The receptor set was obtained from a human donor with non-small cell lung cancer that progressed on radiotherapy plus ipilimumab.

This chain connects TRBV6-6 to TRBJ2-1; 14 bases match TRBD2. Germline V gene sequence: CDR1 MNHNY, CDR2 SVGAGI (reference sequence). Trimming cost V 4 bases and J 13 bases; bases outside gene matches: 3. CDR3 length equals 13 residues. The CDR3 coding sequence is TGTGCCAGCAGTTCCGGGACTAGCGGGAGTCAGTTCTTC. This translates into CASSSGTSGSQFF.

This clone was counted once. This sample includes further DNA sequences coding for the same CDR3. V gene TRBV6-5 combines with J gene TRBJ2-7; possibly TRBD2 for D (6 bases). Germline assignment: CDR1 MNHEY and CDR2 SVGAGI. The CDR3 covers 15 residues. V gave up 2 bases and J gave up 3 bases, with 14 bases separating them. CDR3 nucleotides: TGTGCCAGCAGTTACAGTGGGGGGTGGGACTACGAGCAGTACTTC. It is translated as CASSYSGGWDYEQYF.

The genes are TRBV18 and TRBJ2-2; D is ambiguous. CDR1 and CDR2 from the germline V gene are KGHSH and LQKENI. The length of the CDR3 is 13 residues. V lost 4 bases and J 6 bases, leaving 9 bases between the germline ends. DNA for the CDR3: TGTGCCAGCTCACTGACGTTACCCGGGGAGCTGTTTTTT. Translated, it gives CASSLTLPGELFF.

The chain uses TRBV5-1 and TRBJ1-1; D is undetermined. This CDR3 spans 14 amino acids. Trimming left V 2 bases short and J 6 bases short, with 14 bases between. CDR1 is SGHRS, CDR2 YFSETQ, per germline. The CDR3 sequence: CASSFGPGEPEAFF. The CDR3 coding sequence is TGCGCCAGCAGCTTTGGGCCCGGTGAGCCTGAAGCTTTCTTT.

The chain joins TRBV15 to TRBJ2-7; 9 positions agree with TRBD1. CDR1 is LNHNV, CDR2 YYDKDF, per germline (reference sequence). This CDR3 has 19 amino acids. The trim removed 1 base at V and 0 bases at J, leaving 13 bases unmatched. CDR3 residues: CATSRGRPGQGTTSYEQYF. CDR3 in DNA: TGTGCCACCAGCAGAGGCCGGCCCGGACAGGGGACGACCTCCTACGAGCAGTACTTC.

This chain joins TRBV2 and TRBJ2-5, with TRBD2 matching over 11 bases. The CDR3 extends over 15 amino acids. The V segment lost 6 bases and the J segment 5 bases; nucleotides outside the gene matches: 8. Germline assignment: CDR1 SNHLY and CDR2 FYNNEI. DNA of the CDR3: TGTGCCAGCAGAGAGACTAGCGGGGATGGGGAGACCCAGTACTTC. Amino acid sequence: CASRETSGDGETQYF.

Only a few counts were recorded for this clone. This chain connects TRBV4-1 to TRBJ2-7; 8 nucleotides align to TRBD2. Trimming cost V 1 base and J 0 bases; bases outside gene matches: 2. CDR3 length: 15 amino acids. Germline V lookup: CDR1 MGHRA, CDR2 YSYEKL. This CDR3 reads CASSQGSGTSYEQYF. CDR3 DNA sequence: TGCGCCAGCAGCCAAGGTAGCGGGACCTCCTACGAGCAGTACTTC.

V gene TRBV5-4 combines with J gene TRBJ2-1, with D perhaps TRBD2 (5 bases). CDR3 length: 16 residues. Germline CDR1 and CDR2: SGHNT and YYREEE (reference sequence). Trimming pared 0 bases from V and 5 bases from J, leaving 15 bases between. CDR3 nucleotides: TGTGCCAGCAGCTTGGTACGGGCGGCTAGCAACAATGAGCAGTTCTTC. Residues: CASSLVRAASNNEQFF. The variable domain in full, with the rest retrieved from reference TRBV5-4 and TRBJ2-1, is ETGVTQSPTHLIKTRGQQVTLRCSSQSGHNTVSWYQQALGQGPQFIFQYYREEENGRGNFPPRFSGLQFPNYSSELNVNALELDDSALYLCASSLVRAASNNEQFFGPGTRLTVL.

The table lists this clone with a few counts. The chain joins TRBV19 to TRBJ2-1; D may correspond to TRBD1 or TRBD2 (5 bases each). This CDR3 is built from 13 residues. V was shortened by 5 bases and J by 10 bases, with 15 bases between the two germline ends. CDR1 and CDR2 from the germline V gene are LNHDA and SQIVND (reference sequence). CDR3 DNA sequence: TGTGCCAGTAGTCCCTATCTTGGGGGAGAGCAGTTCTTC. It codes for CASSPYLGGEQFF.

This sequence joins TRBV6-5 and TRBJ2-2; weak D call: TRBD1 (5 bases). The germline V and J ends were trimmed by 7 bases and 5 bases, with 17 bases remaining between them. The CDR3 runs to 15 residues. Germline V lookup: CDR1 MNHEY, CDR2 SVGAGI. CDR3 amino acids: CASKFLQGATGELFF. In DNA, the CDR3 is TGTGCCAGCAAGTTTCTCCAGGGTGCAACCGGGGAGCTGTTTTTT.

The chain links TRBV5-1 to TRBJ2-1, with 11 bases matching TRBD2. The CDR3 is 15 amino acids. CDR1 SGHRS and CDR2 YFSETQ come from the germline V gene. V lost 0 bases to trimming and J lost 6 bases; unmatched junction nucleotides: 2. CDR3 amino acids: CASSLVTSGINEQFF. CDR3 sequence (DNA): TGCGCCAGCAGCTTGGTGACTAGCGGGATCAATGAGCAGTTCTTC. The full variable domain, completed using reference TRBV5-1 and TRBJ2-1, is KAGVTQTPRYLIKTRGQQVTLSCSPISGHRSVSWYQQTPGQGLQFLFEYFSETQRNKGNFPGRFSGRQFSNSRSEMNVSTLELGDSALYLCASSLVTSGINEQFFGPGTRLTVL.

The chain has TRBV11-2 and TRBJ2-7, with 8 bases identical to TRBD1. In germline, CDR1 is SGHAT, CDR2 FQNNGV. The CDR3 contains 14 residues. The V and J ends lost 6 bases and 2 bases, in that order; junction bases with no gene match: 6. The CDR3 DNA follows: TGTGCCAGCAGACTTGGACAGGGTACCTACGAGCAGTACTTC. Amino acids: CASRLGQGTYEQYF.

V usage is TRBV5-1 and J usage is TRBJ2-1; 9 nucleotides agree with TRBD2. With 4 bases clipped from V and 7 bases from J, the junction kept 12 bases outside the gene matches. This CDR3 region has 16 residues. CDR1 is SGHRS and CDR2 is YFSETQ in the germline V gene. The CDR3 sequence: CASSASSGTLYNEQFF. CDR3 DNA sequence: TGCGCCAGCAGCGCGTCTAGCGGGACTTTGTATAATGAGCAGTTCTTC.

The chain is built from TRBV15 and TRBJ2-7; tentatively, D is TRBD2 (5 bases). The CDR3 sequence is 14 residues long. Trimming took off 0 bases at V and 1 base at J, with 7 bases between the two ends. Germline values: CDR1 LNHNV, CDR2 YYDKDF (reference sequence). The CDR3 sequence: CATSRDRGSYEQYF. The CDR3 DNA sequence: TGTGCCACCAGCAGAGATCGAGGGTCCTACGAGCAGTACTTC.

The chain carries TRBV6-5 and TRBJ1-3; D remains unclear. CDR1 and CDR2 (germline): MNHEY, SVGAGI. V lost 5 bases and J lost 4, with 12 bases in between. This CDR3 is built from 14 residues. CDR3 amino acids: CASSPTRLGNTIYF. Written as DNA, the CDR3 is TGTGCCAGCAGTCCAACCCGTTTGGGAAACACCATATATTTT.

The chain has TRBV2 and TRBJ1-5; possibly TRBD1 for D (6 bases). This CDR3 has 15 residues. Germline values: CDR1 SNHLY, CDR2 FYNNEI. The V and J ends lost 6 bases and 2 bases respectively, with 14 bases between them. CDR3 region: CASSPRRQGNQPQHF. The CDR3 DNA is TGTGCCAGCAGCCCCCGAAGACAGGGCAATCAGCCCCAGCATTTT. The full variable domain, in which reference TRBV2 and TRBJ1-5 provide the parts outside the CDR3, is EPEVTQTPSHQVTQMGQEVILRCVPISNHLYFYWYRQILGQKVEFLVSFYNNEISEKSEIFDDQFSVERPDGSNFTLKIRSTKLEDSAMYFCASSPRRQGNQPQHFGDGTRLSIL.

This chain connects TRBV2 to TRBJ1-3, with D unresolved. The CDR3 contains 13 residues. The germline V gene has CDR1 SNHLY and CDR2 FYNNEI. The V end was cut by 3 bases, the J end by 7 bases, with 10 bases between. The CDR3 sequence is CASSDSKVNTIYF. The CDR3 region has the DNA TGTGCCAGCAGTGACTCCAAGGTGAACACCATATATTTT. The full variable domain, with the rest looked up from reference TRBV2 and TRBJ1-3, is EPEVTQTPSHQVTQMGQEVILRCVPISNHLYFYWYRQILGQKVEFLVSFYNNEISEKSEIFDDQFSVERPDGSNFTLKIRSTKLEDSAMYFCASSDSKVNTIYFGEGSWLTVV.

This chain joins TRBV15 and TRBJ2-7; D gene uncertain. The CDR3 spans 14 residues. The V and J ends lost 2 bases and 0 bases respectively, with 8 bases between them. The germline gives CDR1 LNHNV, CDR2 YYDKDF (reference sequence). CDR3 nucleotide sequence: TGTGCCACCAGCAGAAGAGAGAGCTCCTACGAGCAGTACTTC. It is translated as CATSRRESSYEQYF.

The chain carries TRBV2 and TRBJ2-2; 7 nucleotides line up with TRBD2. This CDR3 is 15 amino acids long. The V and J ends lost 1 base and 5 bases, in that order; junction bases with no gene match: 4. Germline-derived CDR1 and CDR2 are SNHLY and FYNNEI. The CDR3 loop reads CASSEVSSGTGELFF. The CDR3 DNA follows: TGTGCCAGCAGTGAAGTGAGTAGCGGGACCGGGGAGCTGTTTTTT. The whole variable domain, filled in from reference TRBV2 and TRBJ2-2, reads EPEVTQTPSHQVTQMGQEVILRCVPISNHLYFYWYRQILGQKVEFLVSFYNNEISEKSEIFDDQFSVERPDGSNFTLKIRSTKLEDSAMYFCASSEVSSGTGELFFGEGSRLTVL.

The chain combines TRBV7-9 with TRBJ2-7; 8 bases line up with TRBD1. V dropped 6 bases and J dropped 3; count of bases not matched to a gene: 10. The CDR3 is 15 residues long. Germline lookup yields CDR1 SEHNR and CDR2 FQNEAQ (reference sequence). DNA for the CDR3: TGTGCCAGCAGTTTGGGACAGGAGAACAACTACGAGCAGTACTTC. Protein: CASSLGQENNYEQYF.

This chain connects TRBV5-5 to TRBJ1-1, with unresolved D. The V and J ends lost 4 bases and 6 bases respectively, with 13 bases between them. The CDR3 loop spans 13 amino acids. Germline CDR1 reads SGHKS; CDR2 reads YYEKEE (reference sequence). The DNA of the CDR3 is TGTGCCAGCAGCCGCTTGGGTACGGCTGAAGCTTTCTTT. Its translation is CASSRLGTAEAFF.